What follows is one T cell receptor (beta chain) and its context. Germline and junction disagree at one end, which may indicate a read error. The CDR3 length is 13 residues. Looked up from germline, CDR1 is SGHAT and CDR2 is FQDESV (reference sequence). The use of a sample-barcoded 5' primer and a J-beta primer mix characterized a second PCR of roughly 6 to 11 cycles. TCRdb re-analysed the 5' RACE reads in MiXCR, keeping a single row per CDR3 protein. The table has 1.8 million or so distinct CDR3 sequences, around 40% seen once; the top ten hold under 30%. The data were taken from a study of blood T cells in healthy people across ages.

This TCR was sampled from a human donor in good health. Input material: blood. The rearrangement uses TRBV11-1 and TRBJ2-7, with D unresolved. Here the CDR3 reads CASSLPDGYGQYF. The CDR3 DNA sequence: TGTGCCAGCAGCTTACCAGACGGTTACGGGCAGTACTTC.